This T cell receptor beta chain stems from a study of T cells in Graves' hyperthyroidism and ophthalmopathy (dated by TCRdb to the late 2010s). At the level of the whole study: Peripheral blood was collected at initial diagnosis, before any treatment. In about 6 Graves' hyperthyroidism patients, the study also compared T-cell repertoires from thyroid tissue with T-cell repertoires from blood. Once sampling was done, hyperthyroidism patients were given methimazole at a starting dose of 30 mg daily, whereas ophthalmopathy patients were given high-dose intravenous methylprednisolone. Prospective prediction of ophthalmopathy was tested in an independent validation cohort of 18 hyperthyroidism patients and 15 to 17 patients who later progressed to ophthalmopathy. TCR Vbeta CDR3 sequencing of approximately 140 peripheral blood samples (over 40 ophthalmopathy, 75 to 85 hyperthyroidism and roughly 17 progressor patients) is reported in the paper. The 75 to 100 discovery patients were randomly split 7:3 into training and test sets. TCR V-J signatures able to tell the groups apart were searched for in a discovery cohort of 90 to 100 patients, of whom about 40 had Graves' ophthalmopathy and roughly 57 had stable Graves' hyperthyroidism. General conclusions and limits of the study: A 13 V-J signature model separated ophthalmopathy from stable hyperthyroidism, with roughly 88% sensitivity and roughly 81% specificity in cross-validation and 80%/75% in testing. In validation, the model predicted progression to ophthalmopathy a median of roughly six months before onset, with approximately 70% sensitivity and roughly 73% specificity. Most expanded thyroid clonotypes (frequency above 0.001) were also detected in blood, suggesting blood repertoires may reflect thyroid immune responses. No statistical method was used to fix the sample size in advance, and group allocation was not hidden from the investigators.

Concerning this clonotype itself: The antigen it binds to is not known. Base quality data are lacking; no much larger clone is found one base away.

The TCR beta CDR3 regions were amplified from RNA transcripts. The first round of RT-PCR for the TCR CDR3 was performed with the HTBI primer set and the Qiagen OneStep RT-PCR kit. Libraries were constructed in a second round of multiplex PCR, after which size selection and purification were carried out. Sequencing of the libraries was done on an Illumina HiSeq2000 using paired-end 100 bp reads. As for the original processing: SOAPnuke was used to process the raw data, throwing out any read that contained adapters or uncalled bases, had a mean Phred below 15, or lacked an exact constant-primer or identifier match. High-quality paired reads were merged with COPE v1.2.5, and unique nucleotide sequences were defined as clonotypes. Clonotypes were aligned to IMGT TRBV, TRBD and TRBJ reference segments using MiTCR v1.1. The analysis was restricted to V-J combinations with a frequency above 0.0001, which together covered roughly 99% of the repertoires. The TCS score was defined as F50 (clonal expansion) divided by E x V (chaos), with BLOSUM62-based TCRdist calculated between CDR3 peptides within each V-J. Welch's t-statistics and random forest reduced approximately 520 V-J features to about 13, which were used in a naive Bayes classifier (R e1071). TCRdb reanalyzed the raw reads on its own, using fastp at Q25 for trimming and MiXCR for clone calling, and kept in-frame beta chains. Entries that share a CDR3 protein sequence are merged under the most common genes and DNA. What appears here as the V and J calls and clone size reflects TCRdb's work, not the paper's. A total of about 400,000 distinct CDR3 sequences appear in this sample, 15% to 17% of them only once. The top ten clones comprise 13% to 15% of the sample.

Graves' hyperthyroidism was defined as stable when no progression to ophthalmopathy occurred over 18 months of follow-up. Hyperthyroidism patients were aged 18 to 65 years and newly diagnosed, with disease duration of less than 2 months. The study excluded patients with uncontrolled infections, other autoimmune diseases, pregnancy or lactation. Diagnoses relied on clinical symptoms, serum thyroxine and TRAb, thyroid ultrasound and orbital computed tomography. PBMCs were separated from 8 to 10 ml of fresh peripheral blood using Ficoll-Paque density gradient centrifugation. Total RNA was extracted with Trizol reagent, and quality was checked on an Agilent 2100 Bioanalyzer. Material: blood. The clonotype was recovered from a woman aged 18-29 years with Graves' hyperthyroidism.

CDR3 protein: CASSGGAGPSPLYNEQFF. Read as DNA, the sequence is TGCGCCAGCAGCGGGGGGGCCGGACCGAGCCCCCTCTACAATGAGCAGTTCTTC. The rearrangement joined TRBV5-1 to TRBJ2-1, with TRBD2 tentatively as D gene (7 bases match). Cut back by 4 bases and 3 bases, the V and J ends lie 23 bases apart. From its cysteine to its phenylalanine, the CDR3 spans 18 amino acids. The read is trimmed to its CDR3 DNA, 54 bases read in frame from base 1. For CDR1 and CDR2, the germline V gene lists SGHRS and YFSETQ.